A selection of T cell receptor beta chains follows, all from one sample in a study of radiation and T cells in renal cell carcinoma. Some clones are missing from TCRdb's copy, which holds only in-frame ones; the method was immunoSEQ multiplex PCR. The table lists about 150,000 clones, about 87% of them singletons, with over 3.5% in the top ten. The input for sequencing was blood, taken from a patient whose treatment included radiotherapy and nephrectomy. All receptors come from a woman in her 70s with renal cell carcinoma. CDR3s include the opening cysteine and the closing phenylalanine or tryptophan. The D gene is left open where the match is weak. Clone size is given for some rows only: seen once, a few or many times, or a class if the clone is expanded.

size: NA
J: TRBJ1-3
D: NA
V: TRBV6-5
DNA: TGTGCCAGCAGCTCGGGACGGTTCTCTGGAAACACCATATATTTT
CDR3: CASSSGRFSGNTIYF

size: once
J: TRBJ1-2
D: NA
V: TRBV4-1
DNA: TGCGCCAGCAGCCAACCTCGACGGGGGGTAGGCTATGGCTACACCTTC
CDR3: CASSQPRRGVGYGYTF

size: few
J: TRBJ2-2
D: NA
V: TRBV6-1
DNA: TGTGCCAGCAGTGGTCAGCACACCGGGGAGCTGTTTTTT
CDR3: CASSGQHTGELFF

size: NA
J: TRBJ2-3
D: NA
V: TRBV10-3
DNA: TGTGCCATCAGTGAGTCGAGTCTGGGGACTAGCACAGATACGCAGTATTTT
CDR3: CAISESSLGTSTDTQYF

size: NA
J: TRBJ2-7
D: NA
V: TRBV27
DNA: TGTGCCAGCAGGATTAGCTCGGGACGGCCGGTAGAGCAGTACTTC
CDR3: CASRISSGRPVEQYF

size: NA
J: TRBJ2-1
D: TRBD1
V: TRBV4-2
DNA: TGTGCCAGCAGCCAGCCCGGGACAGGGTTTTCCTACAATGAGCAGTTCTTC
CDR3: CASSQPGTGFSYNEQFF

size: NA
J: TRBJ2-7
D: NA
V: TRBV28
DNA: TGTGCCAGCAGTTTATTGCGGGACAGAGTCACCTCCTACGAGCAGTACTTC
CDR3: CASSLLRDRVTSYEQYF

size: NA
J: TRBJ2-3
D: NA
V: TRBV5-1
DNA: TGCGCCAGCAGCTTGGCCTCGAGCCCCGGAGATACGCAGTATTTT
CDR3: CASSLASSPGDTQYF

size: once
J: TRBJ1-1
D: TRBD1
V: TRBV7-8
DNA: TGTGCCAGCAGCTTGGGGACAGGGGTTGAAGCTTTCTTT
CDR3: CASSLGTGVEAFF

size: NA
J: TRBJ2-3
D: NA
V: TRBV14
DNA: TGTGCCAGCAGCCAAGGGCACCAGTCATTAGCAGCTAGCACAGATACGCAGTATTTT
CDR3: CASSQGHQSLAASTDTQYF

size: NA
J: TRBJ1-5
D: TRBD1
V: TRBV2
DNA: TGTGCCAGCGGACAGGGCAATCAGCCCCAGCATTTT
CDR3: CASGQGNQPQHF

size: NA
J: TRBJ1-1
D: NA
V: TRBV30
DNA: TGTGCCTGGACGACAGGAATGAACACTGAAGCTTTCTTT
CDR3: CAWTTGMNTEAFF

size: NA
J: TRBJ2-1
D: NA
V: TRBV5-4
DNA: TGTGCCAGCAGCCTACCCGGTCCCGGAGGTAATGAGCAGTTCTTC
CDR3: CASSLPGPGGNEQFF

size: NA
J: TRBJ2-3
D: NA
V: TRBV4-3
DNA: TGCGCCAGCAGCCAAGGGCGGGTTAGCACAGATACGCAGTATTTT
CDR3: CASSQGRVSTDTQYF

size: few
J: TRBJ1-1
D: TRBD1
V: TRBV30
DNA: TGTGCCTGGGCAAGGACAGGGGGGTTAATGAACACTGAAGCTTTCTTT
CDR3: CAWARTGGLMNTEAFF

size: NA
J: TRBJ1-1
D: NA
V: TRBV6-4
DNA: TGTGCCAGCAGTGAGACAGAGAACACTGAAGCTTTCTTT
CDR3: CASSETENTEAFF

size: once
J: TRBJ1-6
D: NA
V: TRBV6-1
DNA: TGTGCCAGCAGTGAAGCGCTTCCTGGGTCATCACCCCTCCACTTT
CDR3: CASSEALPGSSPLHF

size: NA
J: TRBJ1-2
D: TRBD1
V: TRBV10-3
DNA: TGTGCCATCAGTGACCCGGGACAGGCTCGTAGGTATGGCTACACCTTC
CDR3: CAISDPGQARRYGYTF

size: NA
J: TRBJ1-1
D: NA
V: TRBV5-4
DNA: TGTGCCAGCAGCATAGGGGGTTTGAACACTGAAGCTTTCTTT
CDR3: CASSIGGLNTEAFF

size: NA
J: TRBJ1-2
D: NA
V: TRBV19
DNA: TGTGCCAGTAACCTCCGGGGGTATGGCTACACCTTC
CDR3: CASNLRGYGYTF

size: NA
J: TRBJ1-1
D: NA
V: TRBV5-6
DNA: TGTGCCAGCAGCTTGAAGACGCCCTCGAACACTGAAGCTTTCTTT
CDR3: CASSLKTPSNTEAFF

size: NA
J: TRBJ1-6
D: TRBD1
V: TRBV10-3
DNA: TGTGCCATCAGCGCGGGACAGGGTAATTCACCCCTCCACTTT
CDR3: CAISAGQGNSPLHF

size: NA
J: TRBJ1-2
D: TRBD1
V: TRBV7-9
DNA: TGTGCCAGCAGCTCGGGACAGGGGGCGGGCGGCTACACCTTC
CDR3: CASSSGQGAGGYTF

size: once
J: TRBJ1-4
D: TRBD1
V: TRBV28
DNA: TGTGCCAGCAGACAGGGGGCGGGTGAAAAACTGTTTTTT
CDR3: CASRQGAGEKLFF

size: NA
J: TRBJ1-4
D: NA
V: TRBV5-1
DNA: TGCGCCAGCAGCGTGACAGGAGGCGATGAAAAACTGTTTTTT
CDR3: CASSVTGGDEKLFF

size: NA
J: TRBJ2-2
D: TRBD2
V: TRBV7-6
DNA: TGTGCCAGCAGCTCGGGACTAGCCGGGGAGCTGTTTTTT
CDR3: CASSSGLAGELFF

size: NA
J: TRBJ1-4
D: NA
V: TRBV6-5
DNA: TGTGCCAGCAGTTACTCGAAAGTTCCCGATGAAAAACTGTTTTTT
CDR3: CASSYSKVPDEKLFF

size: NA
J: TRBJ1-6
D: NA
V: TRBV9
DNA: TGTGCCAGCAGCGTAGCCCCTAGGGGGACTAATAATTCACCCCTCCACTTT
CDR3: CASSVAPRGTNNSPLHF

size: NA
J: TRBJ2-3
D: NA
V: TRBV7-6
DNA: TGTGCCAGCAGCTTAGAGACCCCAAGCACAGATACGCAGTATTTT
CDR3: CASSLETPSTDTQYF

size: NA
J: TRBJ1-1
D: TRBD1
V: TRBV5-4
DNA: TGTGCCAGCAGCTCCATAACAGGGGCAGGAGCTTTCTTT
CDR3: CASSSITGAGAFF

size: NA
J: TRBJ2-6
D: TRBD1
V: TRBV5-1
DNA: TGCGCCAGCAGTAGGACAGGACCCTCTGGGGCCAACGTCCTGACTTTC
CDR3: CASSRTGPSGANVLTF

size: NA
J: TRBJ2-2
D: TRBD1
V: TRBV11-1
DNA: TGTGCCAGCAGATCGGGACAGCCCTGGGGCAAGAACACCGGGGAGCTGTTTTTT
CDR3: CASRSGQPWGKNTGELFF

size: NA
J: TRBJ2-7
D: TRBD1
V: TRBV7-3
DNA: TGTGCCAGCAGCTCCCACAGGGGGCTAGAAGTCGAGCAGTACTTC
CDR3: CASSSHRGLEVEQYF

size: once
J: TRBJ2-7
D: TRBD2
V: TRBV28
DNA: TGTGCCAGCAGTCCCCCGGCTAGCGGGGGGTACGAGCAGTACTTC
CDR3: CASSPPASGGYEQYF

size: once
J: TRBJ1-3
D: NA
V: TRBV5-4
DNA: TGTGCCAGCAGCTTGTACCGTGCCCCTGGAAACACCATATATTTT
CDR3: CASSLYRAPGNTIYF

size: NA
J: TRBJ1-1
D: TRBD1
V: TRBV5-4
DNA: TGTGCCAGCAGGTCTGACAGGGGAAGGACTGAAGCTTTCTTT
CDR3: CASRSDRGRTEAFF